The clone carrying this TCR beta chain is a singleton in its sample. The sample comes from a study of blood T cell repertoires in COVID-19. Across the whole study: Specimens from acute and convalescent COVID-19 originated in the United States, Italy and Spain. T cells, B-cell-depleted T cells, or PBMCs provided the cDNA or gDNA that served as material.

V lost 6 bases and J 7 bases, leaving 7 bases between the germline ends. The length of the CDR3 is 11 residues. The germline gives CDR1 MNHEY, CDR2 SVGEGT. Original processing notes: Nucleated cell counts were estimated from reference gene primer amplification. TCRdb keeps only in-frame clones here, not all; method: immunoSEQ multiplex PCR. V, J and clone size reflect that table, while D and trimming were determined from the DNA. The table has around 250,000 clones, about 86% seen once. Input material: peripheral blood. This clonotype originated in a man younger than 35 with active or convalescent COVID-19. The rearrangement uses TRBV6-2 or TRBV6-3 and TRBJ2-1; D remains ambiguous. CDR3 loop: CASSLGNEQFF. CDR3 nucleotide sequence: TGTGCCAGCAGCCTCGGGAATGAGCAGTTCTTC.